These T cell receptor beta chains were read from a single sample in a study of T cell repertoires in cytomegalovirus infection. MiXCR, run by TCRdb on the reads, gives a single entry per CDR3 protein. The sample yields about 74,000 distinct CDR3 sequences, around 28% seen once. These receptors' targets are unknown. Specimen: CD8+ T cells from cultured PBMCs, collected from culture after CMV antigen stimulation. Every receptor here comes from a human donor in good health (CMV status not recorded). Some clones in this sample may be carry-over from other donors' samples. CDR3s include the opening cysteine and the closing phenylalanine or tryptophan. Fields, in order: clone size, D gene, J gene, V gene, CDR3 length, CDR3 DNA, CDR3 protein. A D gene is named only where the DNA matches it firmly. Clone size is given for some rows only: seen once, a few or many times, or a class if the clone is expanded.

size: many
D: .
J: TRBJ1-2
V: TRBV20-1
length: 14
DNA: TGCAGTGCTAACCCTTCGCTAACTAACTATGGCTACACCTTC
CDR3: CSANPSLTNYGYTF

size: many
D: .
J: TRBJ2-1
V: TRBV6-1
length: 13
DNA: TGTGCCAGCAGTGAAACAGGGTACAATGAGCAGTTCTTC
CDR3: CASSETGYNEQFF

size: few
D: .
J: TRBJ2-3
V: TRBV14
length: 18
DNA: TGTGCCAGCAGCCAAGATGTGGCGACAGTCTACAGCACAGATACGCAGTATTTT
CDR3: CASSQDVATVYSTDTQYF

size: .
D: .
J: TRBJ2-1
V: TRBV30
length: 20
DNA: TGTGCCTGGAGCCCCGGCCCAGGTCCCCGGACCATGAGCTCCTACAATGAGCAGTTCTTC
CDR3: CAWSPGPGPRTMSSYNEQFF

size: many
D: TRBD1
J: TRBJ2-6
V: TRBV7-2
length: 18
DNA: TGTGCCAGCAGCTCCAGGACAGGGGGCGTATCTGGGGCCAACGTCCTGACTTTC
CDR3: CASSSRTGGVSGANVLTF

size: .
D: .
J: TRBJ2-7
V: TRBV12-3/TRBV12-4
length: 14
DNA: TGTGCCAGCAGCTCGGGACACAACTCCTACGAGCAGTACTTC
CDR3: CASSSGHNSYEQYF

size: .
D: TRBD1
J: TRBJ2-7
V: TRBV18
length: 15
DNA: TGTGCCGGCTCACCCGACAGGGGGCGGTTGTACGAGCAGTACTTC
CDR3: CAGSPDRGRLYEQYF

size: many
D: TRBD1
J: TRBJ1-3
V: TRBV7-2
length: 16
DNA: TGTGCCAGCAGCTTCGCTGTGGAAGGACAGGGCCACACCATATATTTT
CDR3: CASSFAVEGQGHTIYF

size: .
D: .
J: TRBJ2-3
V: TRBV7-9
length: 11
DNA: TGTGCCAGCAAGGGCGGGGAAGTGCAGTATTTT
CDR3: CASKGGEVQYF

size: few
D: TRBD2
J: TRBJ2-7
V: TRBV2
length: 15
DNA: TGTGCCAGCTTCAGCGGGAGGGCCTGGGACGACGAGCAGTACTTC
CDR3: CASFSGRAWDDEQYF

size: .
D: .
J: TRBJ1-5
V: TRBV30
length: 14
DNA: TGTGCCTGGAGTCATTGGGACGGGAATCAGCCCCAGCATTTT
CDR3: CAWSHWDGNQPQHF

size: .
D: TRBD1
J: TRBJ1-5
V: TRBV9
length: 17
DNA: TGTGCCAGCAGCGGAGACCCCCGACAGGGGGTAGATCAGCCCCAGCATTTT
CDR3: CASSGDPRQGVDQPQHF

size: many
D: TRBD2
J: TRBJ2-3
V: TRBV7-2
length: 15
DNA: TGTGCCAGCAGCTTTTTAGCGGGGGGCACAGATACGCAGTATTTT
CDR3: CASSFLAGGTDTQYF

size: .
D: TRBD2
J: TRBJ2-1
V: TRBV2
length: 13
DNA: TGTGCCAGCATGTGGGAGGGCCCCAATGAGCAGTTCTTC
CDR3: CASMWEGPNEQFF

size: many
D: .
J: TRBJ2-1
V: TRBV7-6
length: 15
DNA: TGTGCCAGCAGCTTACGGGGGGCTGGTTGGAGTGAGCAGTTCTTC
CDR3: CASSLRGAGWSEQFF

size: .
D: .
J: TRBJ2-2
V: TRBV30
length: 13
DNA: TGTGCCTGGAGCTGGGTGGGGACCGGGGAGCTGTTTTTT
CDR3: CAWSWVGTGELFF

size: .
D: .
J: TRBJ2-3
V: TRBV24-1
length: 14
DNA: TGTGCCACCAGTGATCCCCTGTTCACAGATACGCAGTATTTT
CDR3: CATSDPLFTDTQYF

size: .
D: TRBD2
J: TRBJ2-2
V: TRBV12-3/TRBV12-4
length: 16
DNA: TGTGCCAGCAGTCCGACTAGCGGAGAGAACACCGGGGAGCTGTTTTTT
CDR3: CASSPTSGENTGELFF

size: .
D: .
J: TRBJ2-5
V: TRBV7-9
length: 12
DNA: TGTGCCAGCAGCAGGACAGAAGAGACCCAGTACTTC
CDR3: CASSRTEETQYF

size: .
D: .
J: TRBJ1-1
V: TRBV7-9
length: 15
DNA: TGTGCCAGCAGCTTATTATCGGCAGGGGACACTGAAGCTTTCTTT
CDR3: CASSLLSAGDTEAFF

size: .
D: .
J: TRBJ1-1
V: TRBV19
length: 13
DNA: TGTGCCAGTAGGGGACGGACGGGCACTGAAGCTTTCTTT
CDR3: CASRGRTGTEAFF

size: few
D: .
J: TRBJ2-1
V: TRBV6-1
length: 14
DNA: TGTGCCAGCAGGAGGGATTCCTCGGACAATGAGCAGTTCTTC
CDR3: CASRRDSSDNEQFF

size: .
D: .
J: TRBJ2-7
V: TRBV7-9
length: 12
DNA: TGTGCCAGCAGCCAGCTGGGCTACGAGCAGTACTTC
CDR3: CASSQLGYEQYF

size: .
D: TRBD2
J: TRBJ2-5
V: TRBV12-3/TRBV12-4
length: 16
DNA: TGTGCCAGCAGTACCGGGACTAGCGGGCAATCAGAGACCCAGTACTTC
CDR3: CASSTGTSGQSETQYF

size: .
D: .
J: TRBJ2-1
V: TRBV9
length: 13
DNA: TGTGCCAGCAGCCCTGCCCCAGGGAATGAGCAGTTCTTC
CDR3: CASSPAPGNEQFF

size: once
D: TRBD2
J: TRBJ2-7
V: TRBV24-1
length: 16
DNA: TGTGCCACCAGTGGCTCCGCCGAGCGGGGAACCTACGAGCAGTACTTC
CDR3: CATSGSAERGTYEQYF

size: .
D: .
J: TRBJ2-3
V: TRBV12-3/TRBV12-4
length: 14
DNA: TGTGCCAGCCGAGCCTCCGAGGATCCAGATACGCAGTATTTT
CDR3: CASRASEDPDTQYF

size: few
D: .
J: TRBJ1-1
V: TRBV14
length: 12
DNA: TGTGCCAGCACCTCTGGATCGGCCGAAGCTTTCTTT
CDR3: CASTSGSAEAFF

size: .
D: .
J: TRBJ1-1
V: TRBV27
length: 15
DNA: TGTGCCAGCAGTCCCCCGGGGGCCGTGAACACTGAAGCTTTCTTT
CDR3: CASSPPGAVNTEAFF

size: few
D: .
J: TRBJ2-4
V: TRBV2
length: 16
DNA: TGTGCCAGCAGTGAAAGGACGGGACCACCGGGGAACATTCAGTACTTC
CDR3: CASSERTGPPGNIQYF

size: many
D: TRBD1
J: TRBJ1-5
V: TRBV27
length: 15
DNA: TGTGCCAGCAGTGGAGGGACAGCTAGCAATCAGCCCCAGCATTTT
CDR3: CASSGGTASNQPQHF

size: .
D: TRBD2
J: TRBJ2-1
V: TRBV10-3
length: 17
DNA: TGTGCCATCAGTGAGCCTTCCCTAGCGGACTCCTACAATGAGCAGTTCTTC
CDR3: CAISEPSLADSYNEQFF

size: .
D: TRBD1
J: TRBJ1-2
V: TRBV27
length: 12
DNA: TGTGCCAGCAGGCAGGGGGGCGATGGCTACACCTTC
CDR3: CASRQGGDGYTF

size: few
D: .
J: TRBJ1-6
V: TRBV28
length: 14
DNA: TGTGCCAGCAGTTTTGACGGATATAATTCACCCCTCCACTTT
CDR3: CASSFDGYNSPLHF

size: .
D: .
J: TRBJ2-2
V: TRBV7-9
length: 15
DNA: TGTACCAGCAGAACGGATGGGTTTAACCCCGGGGAGCTGTTTTTT
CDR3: CTSRTDGFNPGELFF

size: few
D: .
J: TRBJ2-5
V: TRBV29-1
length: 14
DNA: TGCAGCGCCTCTATCGGGGGCCTAGGGGAGACCCAGTACTTC
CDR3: CSASIGGLGETQYF

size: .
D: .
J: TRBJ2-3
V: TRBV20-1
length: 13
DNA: TGCAGTGCTAGCGGGGGCGTCGGAGATACGCAGTATTTT
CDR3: CSASGGVGDTQYF

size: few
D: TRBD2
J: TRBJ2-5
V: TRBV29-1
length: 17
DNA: TGCAGCGTTGGAGGGTTCGCTAGCGGGAGTCTCCAAGAGACCCAGTACTTC
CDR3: CSVGGFASGSLQETQYF

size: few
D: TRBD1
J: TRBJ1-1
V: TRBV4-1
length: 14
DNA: TGCGCCAGCAGCCGAAACGACAGGGAAGGTCTAGCTTTCTTT
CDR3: CASSRNDREGLAFF

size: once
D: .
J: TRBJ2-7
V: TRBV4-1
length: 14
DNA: TGCGCCAGCAGCCAAGAAGGGGGTCGGGACGAGCAGTACTTC
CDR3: CASSQEGGRDEQYF

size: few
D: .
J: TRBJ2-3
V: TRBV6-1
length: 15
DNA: TGTGCCAGCAGTCCCGGGAGTTATTATACAGATACGCAGTATTTT
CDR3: CASSPGSYYTDTQYF

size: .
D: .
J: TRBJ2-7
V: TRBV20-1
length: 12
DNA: TGCAGTGCTAGCCTTGGGGGTAACGAGCAGTACTTC
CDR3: CSASLGGNEQYF

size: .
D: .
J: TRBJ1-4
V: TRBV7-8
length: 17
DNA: TGTGCCAGCAGCCCATGGACTTGGACGGGGACTAATGAAAAACTGTTTTTT
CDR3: CASSPWTWTGTNEKLFF

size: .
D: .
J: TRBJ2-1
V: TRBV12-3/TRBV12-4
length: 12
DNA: TGTGCCAGCAGTTTGAGTTCTTTTGAGCAGTTCTTC
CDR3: CASSLSSFEQFF

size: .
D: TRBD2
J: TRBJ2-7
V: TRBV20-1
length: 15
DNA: TGCAGTGCCAGAAGGCGGGAGGGCCCCTCCTACGAGCAGTACTTC
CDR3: CSARRREGPSYEQYF

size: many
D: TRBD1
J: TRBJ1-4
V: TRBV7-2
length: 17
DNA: TGTGCCAGCAGCTGGGGACAGGAAGATGCAACTAATGAAAAACTGTTTTTT
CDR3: CASSWGQEDATNEKLFF

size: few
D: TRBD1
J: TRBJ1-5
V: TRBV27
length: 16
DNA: TGTGCCAGCAGGGAACAGGGGAACTTATATAATCAGCCCCAGCATTTT
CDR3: CASREQGNLYNQPQHF

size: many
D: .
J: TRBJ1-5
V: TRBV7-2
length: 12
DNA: TGTGCCAGCGGCGATAGCAATCAGCCCCAGCATTTT
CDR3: CASGDSNQPQHF

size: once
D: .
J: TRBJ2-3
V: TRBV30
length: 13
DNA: TGTGCCTGGTGCACGGGCTCCGGAGATACGCAGTATTTT
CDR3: CAWCTGSGDTQYF

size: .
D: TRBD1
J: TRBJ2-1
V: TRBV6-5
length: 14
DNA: TGTGCCAGCAGTTTACAGGGGGTCCAAAATGAGCAGTTCTTC
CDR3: CASSLQGVQNEQFF

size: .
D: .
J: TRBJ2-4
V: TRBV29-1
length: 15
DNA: TGCAGCGTTGAGTCCTTTTCGGCGACCAAAAACATTCAGTACTTC
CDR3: CSVESFSATKNIQYF

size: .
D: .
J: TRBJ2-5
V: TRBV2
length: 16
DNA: TGTGCCAGCAGGAATTCCGACGGCGAGATACAAGAGACCCAGTACTTC
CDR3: CASRNSDGEIQETQYF

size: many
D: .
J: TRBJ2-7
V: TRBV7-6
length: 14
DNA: TGTGCCAGCAGACCATCGACAGGAACCTACGAGCAGTACTTC
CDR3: CASRPSTGTYEQYF

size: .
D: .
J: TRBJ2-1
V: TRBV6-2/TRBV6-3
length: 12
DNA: TGTGCCAGCAGTTACGGGATAAATGAGCAGTTCTTC
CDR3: CASSYGINEQFF

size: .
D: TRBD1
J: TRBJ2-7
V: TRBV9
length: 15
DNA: TGTGCCAGCAGCCCCCCAGGGACAGGGACTGCCGAGCAGTACTTC
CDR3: CASSPPGTGTAEQYF

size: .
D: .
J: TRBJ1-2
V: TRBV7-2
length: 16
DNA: TGTGCCAGCAGCCCAGGAGGACAGAGTGTAAGCTATGGCTACACCTTC
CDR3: CASSPGGQSVSYGYTF

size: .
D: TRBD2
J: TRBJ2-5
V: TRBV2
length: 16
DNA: TGTGCCAGCAGTGTTTGGACTAGCGGAGAACAAGGGACCCAGTACTTC
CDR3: CASSVWTSGEQGTQYF

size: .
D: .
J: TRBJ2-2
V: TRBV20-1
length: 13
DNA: TGCAGTGCAGGACTACCGAACACCGGGGAGCTGTTTTTT
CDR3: CSAGLPNTGELFF

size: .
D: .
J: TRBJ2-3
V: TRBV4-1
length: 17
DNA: TGCGCCAGCAGCCAAGATCTGGGGCAGGTCAACGGGGATACGCAGTATTTT
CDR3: CASSQDLGQVNGDTQYF